The present T cell receptor beta chain was sequenced within a study of blood T cell repertoires in COVID-19. The overall study: Some COVID-19 samples were acute and others convalescent; all came from the United States, Italy and Spain. T cells, B-cell-depleted T cells, or PBMCs supplied cDNA or gDNA.

It was during active infection that Seattle patients were enrolled and then longitudinally followed. Per the original data handling: Estimated nucleated cell counts came from reference gene primer amplification. Here immunoSEQ multiplex PCR was the method, and the copy in TCRdb shows in-frame clones only, minus some. The DNA gave D and trimming, while V, J and clone size come from that table. The table has approximately 210,000 clones, 80% to 85% seen once. The germline CDR1 and CDR2 sequences are MNHEY and SVGAGI. V gave up 6 bases and J gave up 5 bases, with 10 bases separating them. The CDR3 sequence is 12 residues long.

The sample was peripheral blood. The TCR sequence derives from a woman aged 80 or older with COVID-19, enrolled during active disease. The chain recombines TRBV6-5 with TRBJ2-5; D not certain. CDR3 nucleotide sequence: TGTGCCAGCAGCCGAAACGGGGAGACCCAGTACTTC. It is translated as CASSRNGETQYF.